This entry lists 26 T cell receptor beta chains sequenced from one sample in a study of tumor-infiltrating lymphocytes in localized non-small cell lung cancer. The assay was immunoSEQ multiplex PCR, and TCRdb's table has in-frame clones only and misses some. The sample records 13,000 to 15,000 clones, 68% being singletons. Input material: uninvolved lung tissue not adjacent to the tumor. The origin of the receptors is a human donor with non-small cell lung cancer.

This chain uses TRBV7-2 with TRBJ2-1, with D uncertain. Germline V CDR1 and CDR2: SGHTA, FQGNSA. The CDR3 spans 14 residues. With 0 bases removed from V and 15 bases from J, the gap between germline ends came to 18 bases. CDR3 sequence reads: CASSLAVPSSLWFF. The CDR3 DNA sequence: TGTGCCAGCAGCTTAGCGGTCCCCAGCTCGTTGTGGTTCTTC.

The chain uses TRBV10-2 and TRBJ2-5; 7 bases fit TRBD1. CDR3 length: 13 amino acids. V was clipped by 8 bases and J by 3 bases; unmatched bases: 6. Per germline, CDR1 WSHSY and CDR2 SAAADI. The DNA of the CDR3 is TGCGCCAGCCTCGGAACAGGGGAAGAGACCCAGTACTTC. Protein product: CASLGTGEETQYF.

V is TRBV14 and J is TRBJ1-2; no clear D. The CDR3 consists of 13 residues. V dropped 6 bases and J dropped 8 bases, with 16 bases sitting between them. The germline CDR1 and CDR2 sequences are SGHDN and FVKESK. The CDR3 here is CASSLIAGAGYTF. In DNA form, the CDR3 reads TGTGCCAGCAGTCTGATTGCCGGCGCGGGCTACACCTTC.

CDR3 loop: CASSLAGFSTEAFF. DNA of the CDR3: TGTGCCAGCAGCTTGGCAGGGTTCTCCACTGAAGCTTTCTTT. The chain uses TRBV5-5 and TRBJ1-1, with D possibly TRBD1 on 5 matching bases. Trimming cost V 0 bases and J 4 bases, with 10 bases left between them. The CDR3 runs to 14 residues. CDR1 is SGHKS, CDR2 YYEKEE, per germline (reference sequence).

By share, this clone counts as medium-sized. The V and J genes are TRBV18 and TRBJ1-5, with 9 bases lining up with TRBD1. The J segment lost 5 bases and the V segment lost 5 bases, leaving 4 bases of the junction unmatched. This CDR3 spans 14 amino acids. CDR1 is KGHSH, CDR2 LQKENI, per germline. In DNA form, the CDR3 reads TGTGCCAGCTCAGCGGACAGGGGCTATCAGCCCCAGCATTTT. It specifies CASSADRGYQPQHF.

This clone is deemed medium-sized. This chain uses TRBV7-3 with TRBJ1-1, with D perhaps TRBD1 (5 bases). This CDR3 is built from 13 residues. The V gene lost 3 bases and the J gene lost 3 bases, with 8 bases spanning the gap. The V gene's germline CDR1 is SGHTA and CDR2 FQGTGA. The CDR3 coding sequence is TGTGCCAGCAGCTTCGCGGGGGACACTGAAGCTTTCTTT. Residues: CASSFAGDTEAFF.

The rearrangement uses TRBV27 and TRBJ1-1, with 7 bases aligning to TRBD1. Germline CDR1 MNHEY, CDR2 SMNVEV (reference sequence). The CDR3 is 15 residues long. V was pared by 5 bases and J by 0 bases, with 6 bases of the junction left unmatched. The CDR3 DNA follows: TGTGCCAGCAGTCCTAGGACAGGCATGAACACTGAAGCTTTCTTT. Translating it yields CASSPRTGMNTEAFF.

The CDR3 spells CASSLSPGVEAFF. The CDR3 DNA reads TGTGCCAGCAGTTTAAGCCCCGGGGTTGAAGCTTTCTTT. V usage is TRBV28 and J usage is TRBJ1-1; unclear D gene. The germline V gene encodes CDR1 MDHEN and CDR2 SYDVKM. Trimming shortened V by 2 bases and J by 7 bases, and 11 bases separated the two germline ends. This CDR3 has 13 residues.

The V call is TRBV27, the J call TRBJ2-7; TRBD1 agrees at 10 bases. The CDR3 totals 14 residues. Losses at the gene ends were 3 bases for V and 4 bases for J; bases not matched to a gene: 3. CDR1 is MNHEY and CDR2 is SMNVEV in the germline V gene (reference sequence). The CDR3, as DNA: TGTGCCAGCAGTTTGGACAGGGGGGCTTACGAGCAGTACTTC. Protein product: CASSLDRGAYEQYF.

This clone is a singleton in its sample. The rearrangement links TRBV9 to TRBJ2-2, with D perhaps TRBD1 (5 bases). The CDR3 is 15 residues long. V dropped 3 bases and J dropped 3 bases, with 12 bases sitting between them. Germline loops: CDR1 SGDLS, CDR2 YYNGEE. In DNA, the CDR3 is TGTGCCAGCAGCGGAGATTGGACATACACCGGGGAGCTGTTTTTT. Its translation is CASSGDWTYTGELFF.

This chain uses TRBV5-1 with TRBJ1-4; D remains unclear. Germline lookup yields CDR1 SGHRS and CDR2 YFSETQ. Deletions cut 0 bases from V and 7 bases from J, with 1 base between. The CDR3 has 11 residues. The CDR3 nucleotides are TGCGCCAGCAGCTTGGGTGAAAAACTGTTTTTT. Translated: CASSLGEKLFF.

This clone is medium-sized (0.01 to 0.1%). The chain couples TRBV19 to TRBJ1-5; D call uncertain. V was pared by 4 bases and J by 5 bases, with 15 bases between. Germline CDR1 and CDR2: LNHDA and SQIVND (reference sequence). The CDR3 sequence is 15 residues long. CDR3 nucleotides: TGTGCCAGTAGTAGGATGGACGTGAGGTATCAGCCCCAGCATTTT. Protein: CASSRMDVRYQPQHF. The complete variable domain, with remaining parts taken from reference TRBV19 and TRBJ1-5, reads DGGITQSPKYLFRKEGQNVTLSCEQNLNHDAMYWYRQDPGQGLRLIYYSQIVNDFQKGDIAEGYSVSREKKESFPLTVTSAQKNPTAFYLCASSRMDVRYQPQHFGDGTRLSIL.

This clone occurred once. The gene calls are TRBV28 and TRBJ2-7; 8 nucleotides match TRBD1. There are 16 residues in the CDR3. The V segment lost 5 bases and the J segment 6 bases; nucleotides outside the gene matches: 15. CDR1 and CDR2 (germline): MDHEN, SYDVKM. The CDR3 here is CASSLGQGWSSFEQYF. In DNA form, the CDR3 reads TGTGCCAGCAGTCTAGGACAGGGATGGTCATCTTTCGAGCAGTACTTC. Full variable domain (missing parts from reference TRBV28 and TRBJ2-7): DVKVTQSSRYLVKRTGEKVFLECVQDMDHENMFWYRQDPGLGLRLIYFSYDVKMKEKGDIPEGYSVSREKKERFSLILESASTNQTSMYLCASSLGQGWSSFEQYFGPGTRLTVT.

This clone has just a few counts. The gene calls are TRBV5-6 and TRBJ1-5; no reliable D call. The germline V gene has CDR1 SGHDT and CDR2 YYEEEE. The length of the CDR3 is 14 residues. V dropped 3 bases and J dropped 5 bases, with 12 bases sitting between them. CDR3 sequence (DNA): TGTGCCAGCAGCTCCTTGGCAGCGGATCAGCCCCAGCATTTT. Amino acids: CASSSLAADQPQHF.

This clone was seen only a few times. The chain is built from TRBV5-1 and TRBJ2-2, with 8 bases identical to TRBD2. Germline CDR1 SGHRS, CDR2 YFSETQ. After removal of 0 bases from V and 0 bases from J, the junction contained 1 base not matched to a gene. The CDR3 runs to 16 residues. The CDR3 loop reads CASSLAGLANTGELFF. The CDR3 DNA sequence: TGCGCCAGCAGCTTGGCGGGACTAGCGAACACCGGGGAGCTGTTTTTT.

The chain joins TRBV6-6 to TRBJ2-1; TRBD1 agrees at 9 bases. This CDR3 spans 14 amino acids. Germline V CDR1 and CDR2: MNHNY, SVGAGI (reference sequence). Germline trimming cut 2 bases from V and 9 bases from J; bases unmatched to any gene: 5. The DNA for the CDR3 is TGTGCCAGCAGTTACCTGACAGGGGGTACTGAGCAGTTCTTC. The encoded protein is CASSYLTGGTEQFF.

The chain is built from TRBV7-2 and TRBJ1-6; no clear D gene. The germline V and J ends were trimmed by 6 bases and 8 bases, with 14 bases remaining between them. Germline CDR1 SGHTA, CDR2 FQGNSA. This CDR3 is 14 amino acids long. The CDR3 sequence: CASSSVGFDSPLHF. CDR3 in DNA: TGTGCCAGCAGTTCAGTTGGTTTTGATTCACCCCTCCACTTT. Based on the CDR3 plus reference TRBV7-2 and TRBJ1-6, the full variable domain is GAGVSQSPSNKVTEKGKDVELRCDPISGHTALYWYRQSLGQGLEFLIYFQGNSAPDKSGLPSDRFSAERTGGSVSTLTIQRTQQEDSAVYLCASSSVGFDSPLHFGNGTRLTVT.

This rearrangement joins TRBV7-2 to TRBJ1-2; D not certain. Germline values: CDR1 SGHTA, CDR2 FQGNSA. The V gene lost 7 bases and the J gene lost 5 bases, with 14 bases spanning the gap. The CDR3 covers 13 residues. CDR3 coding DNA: TGTGCCAGCACCCTGGGAGGGCCTTATGGCTACACCTTC. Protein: CASTLGGPYGYTF.

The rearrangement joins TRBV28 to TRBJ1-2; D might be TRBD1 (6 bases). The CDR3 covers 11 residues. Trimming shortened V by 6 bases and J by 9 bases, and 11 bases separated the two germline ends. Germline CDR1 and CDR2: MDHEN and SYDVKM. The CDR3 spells CASSLTGRYTF. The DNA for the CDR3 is TGTGCCAGCAGCTTGACAGGACGCTACACCTTC.

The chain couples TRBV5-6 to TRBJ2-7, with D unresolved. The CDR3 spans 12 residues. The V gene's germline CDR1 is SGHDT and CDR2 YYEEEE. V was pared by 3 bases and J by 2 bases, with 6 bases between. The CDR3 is CASSSKAYEQYF. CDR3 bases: TGTGCCAGCAGCTCGAAAGCCTACGAGCAGTACTTC.

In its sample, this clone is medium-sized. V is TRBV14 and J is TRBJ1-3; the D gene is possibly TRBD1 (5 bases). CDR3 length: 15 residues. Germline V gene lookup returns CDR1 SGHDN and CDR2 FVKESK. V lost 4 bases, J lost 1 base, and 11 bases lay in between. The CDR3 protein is CASSRLGRSGNTIYF. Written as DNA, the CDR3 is TGTGCCAGCAGCCGGCTGGGACGGTCTGGAAACACCATATATTTT.

The CDR3 DNA is TGTGCCAGCAGCCAAGGACTAGCGGCCGGGGAGCTGTTTTTT. This translates into CASSQGLAAGELFF. This chain uses TRBV7-9 with TRBJ2-2; TRBD2 agrees at 10 bases. J gave up 6 bases and V 5 bases, and 3 bases lay outside the gene matches. The CDR3 is 14 residues long. Looked up from germline, CDR1 is SEHNR and CDR2 is FQNEAQ (reference sequence).

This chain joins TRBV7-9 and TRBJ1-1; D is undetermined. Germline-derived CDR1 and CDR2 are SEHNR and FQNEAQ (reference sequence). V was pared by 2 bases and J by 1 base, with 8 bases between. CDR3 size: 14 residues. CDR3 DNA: TGTGCCAGCAGCTTATGGACGGGGAACACTGAAGCTTTCTTT. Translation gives CASSLWTGNTEAFF.

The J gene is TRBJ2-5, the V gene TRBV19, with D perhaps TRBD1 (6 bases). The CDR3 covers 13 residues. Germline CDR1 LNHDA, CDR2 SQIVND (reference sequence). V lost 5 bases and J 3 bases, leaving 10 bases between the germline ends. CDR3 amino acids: CASSRNREETQYF. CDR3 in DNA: TGTGCCAGTAGTCGGAACAGGGAAGAGACCCAGTACTTC.

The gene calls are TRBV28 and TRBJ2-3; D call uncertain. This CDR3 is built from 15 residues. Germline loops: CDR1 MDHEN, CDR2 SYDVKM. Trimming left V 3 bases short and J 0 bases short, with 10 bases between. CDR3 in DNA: TGTGCCAGCAGTTTCGTTCGAGATAGCACAGATACGCAGTATTTT. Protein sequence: CASSFVRDSTDTQYF.

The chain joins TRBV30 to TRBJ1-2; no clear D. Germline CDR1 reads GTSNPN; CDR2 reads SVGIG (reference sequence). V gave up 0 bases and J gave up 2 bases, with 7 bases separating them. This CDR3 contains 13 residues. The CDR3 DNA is TGTGCCTGGAGTGTACTGTTGAACTATGGCTACACCTTC. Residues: CAWSVLLNYGYTF.